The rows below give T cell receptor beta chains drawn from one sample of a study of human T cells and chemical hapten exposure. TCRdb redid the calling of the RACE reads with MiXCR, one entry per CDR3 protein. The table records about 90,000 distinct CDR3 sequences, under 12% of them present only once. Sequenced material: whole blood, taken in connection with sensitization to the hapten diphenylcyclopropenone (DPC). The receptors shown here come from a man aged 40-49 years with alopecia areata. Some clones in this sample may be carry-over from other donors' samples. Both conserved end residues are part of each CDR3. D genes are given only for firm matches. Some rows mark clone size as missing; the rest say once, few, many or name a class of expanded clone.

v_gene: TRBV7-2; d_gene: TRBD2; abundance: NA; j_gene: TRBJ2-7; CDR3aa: CASSLVGGTSGGFGEQYF; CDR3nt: TGTGCCAGCAGCTTAGTTGGGGGGACTAGCGGGGGCTTTGGGGAGCAGTACTTC
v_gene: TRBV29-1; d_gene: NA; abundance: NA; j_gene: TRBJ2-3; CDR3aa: CSVDPPSGVNTDTQYF; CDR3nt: TGCAGCGTTGACCCCCCTTCTGGCGTAAACACAGATACGCAGTATTTT
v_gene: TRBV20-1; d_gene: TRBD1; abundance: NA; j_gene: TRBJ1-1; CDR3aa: CSAGQGARDTEAFF; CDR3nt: TGCAGTGCCGGACAGGGGGCGAGAGACACTGAAGCTTTCTTT
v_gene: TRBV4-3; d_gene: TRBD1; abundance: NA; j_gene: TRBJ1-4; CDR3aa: CATGQGSFLGQEKLFF; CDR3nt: TGCGCCACAGGACAGGGGTCCTTTCTGGGGCAAGAAAAACTGTTTTTT
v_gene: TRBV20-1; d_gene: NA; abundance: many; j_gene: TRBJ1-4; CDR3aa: CSANDRLATNEKLFF; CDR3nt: TGCAGTGCCAACGACAGACTTGCAACTAATGAAAAACTGTTTTTT
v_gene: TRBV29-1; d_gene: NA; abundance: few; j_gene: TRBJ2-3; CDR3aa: CSVEPLPQTVNTQYF; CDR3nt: TGCAGCGTTGAACCACTACCACAGACAGTCAATACGCAGTATTTT
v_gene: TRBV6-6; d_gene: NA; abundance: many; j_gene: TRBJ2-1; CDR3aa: CASSRLNNEQFF; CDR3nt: TGTGCCAGCAGCAGACTGAACAATGAGCAGTTCTTC
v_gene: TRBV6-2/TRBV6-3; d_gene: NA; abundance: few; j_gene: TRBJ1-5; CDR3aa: CASRVFGNQPQHF; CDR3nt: TGTGCCAGCAGAGTCTTCGGAAATCAGCCCCAGCATTTT
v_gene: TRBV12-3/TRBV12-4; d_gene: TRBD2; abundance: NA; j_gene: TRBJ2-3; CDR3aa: CASTAGTSGRASTDTQYF; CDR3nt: TGTGCCAGCACCGCCGGGACTAGCGGGAGGGCTAGCACAGATACGCAGTATTTT
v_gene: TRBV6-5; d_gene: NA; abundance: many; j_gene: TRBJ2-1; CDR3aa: CASSYSSLSYNEQFF; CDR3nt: TGTGCCAGCAGTTACTCAAGTCTCTCCTACAATGAGCAGTTCTTC
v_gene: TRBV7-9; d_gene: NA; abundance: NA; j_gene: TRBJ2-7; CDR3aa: CASSPTLRGRGEQYF; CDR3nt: TGTGCCAGCAGCCCCACCTTACGGGGGAGAGGCGAGCAGTACTTC
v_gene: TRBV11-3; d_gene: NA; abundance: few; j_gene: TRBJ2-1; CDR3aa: CASSTGDEQFF; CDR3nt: TGTGCCAGCAGCACTGGGGATGAGCAGTTCTTC
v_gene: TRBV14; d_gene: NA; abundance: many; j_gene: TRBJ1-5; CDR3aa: CASSQDRAGTLSF; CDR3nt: TGTGCCAGCAGCCAAGATCGCGCCGGGACGCTCAGTTTT
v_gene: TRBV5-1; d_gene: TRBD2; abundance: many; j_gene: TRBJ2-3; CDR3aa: CASSLRTSHLNPDTQYF; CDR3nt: TGCGCCAGCAGCCTCCGGACTAGCCATTTGAACCCAGATACGCAGTATTTT
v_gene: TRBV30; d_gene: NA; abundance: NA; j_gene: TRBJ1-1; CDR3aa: CAWKSDTEAFF; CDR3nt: TGTGCCTGGAAGTCCGACACTGAAGCTTTCTTT
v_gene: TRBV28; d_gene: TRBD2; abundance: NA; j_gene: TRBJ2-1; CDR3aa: CASRGLAGGLSYNEQFF; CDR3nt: TGTGCCAGCAGAGGACTAGCGGGAGGGCTCTCGTACAATGAGCAGTTCTTC
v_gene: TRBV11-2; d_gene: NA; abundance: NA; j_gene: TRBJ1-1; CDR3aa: CASSLVVSEAFF; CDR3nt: TGTGCCAGCAGCTTAGTTGTCAGTGAAGCTTTCTTT
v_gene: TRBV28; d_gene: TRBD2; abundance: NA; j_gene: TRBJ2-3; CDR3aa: CAGKAGVYHTDTQYF; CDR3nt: TGTGCCGGCAAAGCGGGAGTTTACCACACAGATACGCAGTATTTT
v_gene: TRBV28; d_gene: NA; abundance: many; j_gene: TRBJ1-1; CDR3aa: CASSLSGNTEAFF; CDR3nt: TGTGCCAGCAGTTTATCGGGGAACACTGAAGCTTTCTTT
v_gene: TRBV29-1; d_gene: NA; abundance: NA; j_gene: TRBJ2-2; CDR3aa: CSVEDQTGELFF; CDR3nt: TGCAGCGTTGAAGATCAGACCGGGGAGCTGTTTTTT
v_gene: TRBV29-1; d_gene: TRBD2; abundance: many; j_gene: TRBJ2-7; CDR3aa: CSVDPGLAGSYEQYF; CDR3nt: TGCAGCGTTGACCCCGGGCTAGCGGGTTCCTACGAGCAGTACTTC
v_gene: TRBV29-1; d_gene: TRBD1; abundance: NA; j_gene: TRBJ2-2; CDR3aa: CSVWDRTGELFF; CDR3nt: TGCAGCGTTTGGGACAGGACCGGGGAGCTGTTTTTT
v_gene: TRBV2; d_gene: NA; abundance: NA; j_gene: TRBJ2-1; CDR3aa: CASSTLEGDGQFF; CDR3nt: TGTGCCAGCAGTACCTTGGAAGGGGATGGGCAGTTCTTC
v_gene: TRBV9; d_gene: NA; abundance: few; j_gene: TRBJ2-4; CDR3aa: CASSATELENIQYF; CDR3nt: TGTGCCAGCAGCGCCACTGAACTCGAAAACATTCAGTACTTC
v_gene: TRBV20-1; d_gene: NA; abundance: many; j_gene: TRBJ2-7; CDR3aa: CSATSWPVLEQYF; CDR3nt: TGCAGTGCTACTAGCTGGCCCGTGTTGGAGCAGTACTTC
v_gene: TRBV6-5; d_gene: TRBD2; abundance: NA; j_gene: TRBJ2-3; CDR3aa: CASSSGRAFGDTQYF; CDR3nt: TGTGCCAGCAGTAGCGGGAGGGCCTTTGGGGATACGCAGTATTTT
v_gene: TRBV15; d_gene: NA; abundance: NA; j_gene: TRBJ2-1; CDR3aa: CATSRDPDPFSYNEQFF; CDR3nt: TGTGCCACCAGCAGAGACCCCGACCCCTTCTCCTACAATGAGCAGTTCTTC
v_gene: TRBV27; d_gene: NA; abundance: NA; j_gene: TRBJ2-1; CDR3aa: CASSSRRVTSYNEQFF; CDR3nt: TGTGCCAGCAGTTCACGTCGGGTGACCTCCTACAATGAGCAGTTCTTC
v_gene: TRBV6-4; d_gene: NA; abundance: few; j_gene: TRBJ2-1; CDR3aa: CASSFTPNNEQFF; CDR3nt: TGTGCCAGCAGTTTTACCCCTAATAATGAGCAGTTCTTC
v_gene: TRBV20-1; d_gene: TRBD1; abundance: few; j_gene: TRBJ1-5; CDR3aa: CSAPIPDRNQPQHF; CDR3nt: TGCAGTGCCCCAATCCCGGACAGGAATCAGCCCCAGCATTTT
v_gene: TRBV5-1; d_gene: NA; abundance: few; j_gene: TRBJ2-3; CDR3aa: CASSLVVTGEEREGRLSEGDTQYF; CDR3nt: TGCGCCAGCAGCTTGGTAGTAACGGGAGAAGAACGTGAGGGAAGATTGAGTGAGGGAGATACGCAGTATTTT
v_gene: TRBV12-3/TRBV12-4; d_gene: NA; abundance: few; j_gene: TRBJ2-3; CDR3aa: CASSLVVSNTQYF; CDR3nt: TGTGCCAGCAGTTTAGTTGTCTCGAATACGCAGTATTTT
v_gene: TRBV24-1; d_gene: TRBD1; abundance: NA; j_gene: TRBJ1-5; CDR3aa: CATEQGVQPQHF; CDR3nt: TGTGCCACCGAACAGGGGGTTCAGCCCCAGCATTTT
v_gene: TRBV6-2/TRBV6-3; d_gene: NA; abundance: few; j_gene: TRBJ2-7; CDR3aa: CASSYNRQWPRYEQYF; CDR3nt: TGTGCCAGCAGTTATAACCGGCAGTGGCCTCGGTACGAGCAGTACTTC
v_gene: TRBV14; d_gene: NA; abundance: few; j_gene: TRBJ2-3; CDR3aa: CASSQDVPDTQYF; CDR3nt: TGTGCCAGCAGCCAAGATGTGCCAGATACGCAGTATTTT
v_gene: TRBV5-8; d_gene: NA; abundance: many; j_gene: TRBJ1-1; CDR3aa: CASSLRNTEAFF; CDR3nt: TGTGCCAGCAGCTTGAGGAACACTGAAGCTTTCTTT
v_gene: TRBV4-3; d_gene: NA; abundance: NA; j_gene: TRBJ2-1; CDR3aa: CASSPVSDLYNEQFF; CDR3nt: TGCGCCAGCAGCCCCGTGAGCGATCTCTACAATGAGCAGTTCTTC
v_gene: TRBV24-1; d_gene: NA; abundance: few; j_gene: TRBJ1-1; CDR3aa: CATSDLMNTEAFF; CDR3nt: TGTGCCACCAGTGATCTGATGAACACTGAAGCTTTCTTT
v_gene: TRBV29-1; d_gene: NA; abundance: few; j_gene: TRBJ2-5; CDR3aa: CSAHGDTGAQYF; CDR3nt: TGCAGCGCCCATGGGGACACGGGGGCCCAGTACTTC
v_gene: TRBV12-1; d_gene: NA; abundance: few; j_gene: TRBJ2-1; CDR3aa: CASSQYPGLAGGYNEQFF; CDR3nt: TGTGCCAGCAGCCAATACCCGGGACTAGCGGGAGGGTACAATGAGCAGTTCTTC
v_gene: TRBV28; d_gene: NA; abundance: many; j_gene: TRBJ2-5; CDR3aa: CASISGAYQETQYF; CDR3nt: TGTGCCAGCATCTCAGGGGCTTACCAAGAGACCCAGTACTTC
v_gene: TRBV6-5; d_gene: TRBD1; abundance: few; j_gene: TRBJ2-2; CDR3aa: CASSYSGGTGLTNTGELFF; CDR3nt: TGTGCCAGCAGTTACTCTGGGGGGACAGGGCTTACGAACACCGGGGAGCTGTTTTTT
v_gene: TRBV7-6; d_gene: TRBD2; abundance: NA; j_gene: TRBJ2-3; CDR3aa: CASSLEPPRTSGLRTDTQYF; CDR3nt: TGTGCCAGCAGCTTAGAGCCCCCACGGACTAGCGGGCTTCGCACAGATACGCAGTATTTT
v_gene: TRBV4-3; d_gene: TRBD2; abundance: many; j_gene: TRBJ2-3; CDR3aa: CASSSGDQRERDTQYF; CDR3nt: TGCGCCAGCAGCTCAGGGGACCAGCGGGAGAGGGATACGCAGTATTTT
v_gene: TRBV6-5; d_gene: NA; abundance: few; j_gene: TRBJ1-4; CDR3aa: CASSYSTNEKLFF; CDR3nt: TGTGCCAGCAGTTACTCGACAAATGAAAAACTGTTTTTT
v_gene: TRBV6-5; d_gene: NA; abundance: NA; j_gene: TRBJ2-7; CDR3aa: CASSYSRVGYEQYF; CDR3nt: TGTGCCAGCAGTTACTCAAGGGTCGGCTACGAGCAGTACTTC
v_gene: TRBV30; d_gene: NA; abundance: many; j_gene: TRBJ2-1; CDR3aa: CAWSVGGASYNEQFF; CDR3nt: TGTGCCTGGAGCGTCGGCGGGGCGTCCTACAATGAGCAGTTCTTC
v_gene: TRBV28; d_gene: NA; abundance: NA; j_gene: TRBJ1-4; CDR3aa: CASSYPGPDEKLFF; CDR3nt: TGTGCCAGCAGTTACCCGGGACCTGATGAAAAACTGTTTTTT
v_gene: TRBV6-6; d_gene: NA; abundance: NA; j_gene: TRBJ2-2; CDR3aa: CASAGRKNTGELFF; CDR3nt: TGTGCCAGCGCGGGCAGGAAGAACACCGGGGAGCTGTTTTTT
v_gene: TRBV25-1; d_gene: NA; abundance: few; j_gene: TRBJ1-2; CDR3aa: CASSESWIRYGYTF; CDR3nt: TGTGCCAGCAGTGAATCTTGGATACGCTATGGCTACACCTTC
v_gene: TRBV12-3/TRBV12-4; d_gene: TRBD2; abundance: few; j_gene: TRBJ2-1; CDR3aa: CASSPPGLGLYNEQFF; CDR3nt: TGTGCCAGCAGTCCCCCGGGACTAGGTTTGTACAATGAGCAGTTCTTC
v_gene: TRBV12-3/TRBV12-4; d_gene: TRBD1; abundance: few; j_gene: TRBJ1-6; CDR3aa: CASNRQGNNSPLYF; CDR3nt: TGTGCCAGCAACAGACAGGGGAATAATTCACCCCTCTACTTT
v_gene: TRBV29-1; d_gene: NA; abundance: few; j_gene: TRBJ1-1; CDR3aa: CSVQGSGEAFF; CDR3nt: TGCAGCGTGCAGGGGTCAGGAGAAGCTTTCTTT
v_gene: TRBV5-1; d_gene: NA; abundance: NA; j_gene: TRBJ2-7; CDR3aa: CASSAAPSSYEQYF; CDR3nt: TGCGCCAGCAGCGCGGCCCCGAGCTCCTACGAGCAGTACTTC
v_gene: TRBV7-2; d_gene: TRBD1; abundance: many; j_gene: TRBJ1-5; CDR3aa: CASSPDRQGQPQHF; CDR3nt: TGTGCCAGCAGCCCGGACAGGCAGGGACAGCCCCAGCATTTT
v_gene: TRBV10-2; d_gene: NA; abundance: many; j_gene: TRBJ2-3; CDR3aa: CASRFANTDTQYF; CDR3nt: TGCGCCAGCCGTTTCGCGAACACAGATACGCAGTATTTT
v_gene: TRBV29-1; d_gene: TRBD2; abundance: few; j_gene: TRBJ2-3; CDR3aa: CSGGRVSEFSTDTQYF; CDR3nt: TGCAGCGGGGGGAGGGTTTCTGAGTTTAGCACAGATACGCAGTATTTT